This T cell receptor beta chain was retrieved from a study of response to subunit inactivated influenza vaccine. Study outcomes and limitations: It was suggested by the authors that few new T cells are recruited by each seasonal influenza vaccination.

The CDR3 sequence is 12 residues long. Germline values: CDR1 SEHNR, CDR2 FQNEAQ (reference sequence). Deletions cut 8 bases from V and 4 bases from J, with 11 bases between. TCRdb ran MiXCR on the RT-PCR reads and lists one entry per CDR3 protein. Of around 850,000 distinct CDR3 sequences in the sample, less than 20% were seen once. This clonotype was seen only once. Its matching antigen is unknown. The sequence was collected from a man aged 50 or older who received an inactivated influenza vaccine. The sequenced sample was PBMCs from blood, obtained roughly 5 days after vaccination. The chain employs TRBV7-9 and TRBJ2-5, with no clear D. The CDR3 loop reads CASAPMGETQYF. The CDR3 DNA sequence: TGTGCCAGCGCTCCGATGGGAGAGACCCAGTACTTC. Full variable domain (outside the CDR3, taken from reference TRBV7-9 and TRBJ2-5): DTGVSQNPRHKITKRGQNVTFRCDPISEHNRLYWYRQTLGQGPEFLTYFQNEAQLEKSRLLSDRFSAERPKGSFSTLEIQRTEQGDSAMYLCASAPMGETQYFGPGTRLLVL.